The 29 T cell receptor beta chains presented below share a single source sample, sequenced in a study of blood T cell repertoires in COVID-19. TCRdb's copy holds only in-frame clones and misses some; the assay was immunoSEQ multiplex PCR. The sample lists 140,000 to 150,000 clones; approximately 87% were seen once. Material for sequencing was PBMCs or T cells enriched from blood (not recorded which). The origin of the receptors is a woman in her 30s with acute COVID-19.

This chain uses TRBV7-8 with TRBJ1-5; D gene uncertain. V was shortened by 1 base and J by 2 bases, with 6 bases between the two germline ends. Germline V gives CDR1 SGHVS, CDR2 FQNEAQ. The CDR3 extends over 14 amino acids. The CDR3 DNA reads TGTGCCAGCAGCTTAGACATTGGCAATCAGCCCCAGCATTTT. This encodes CASSLDIGNQPQHF.

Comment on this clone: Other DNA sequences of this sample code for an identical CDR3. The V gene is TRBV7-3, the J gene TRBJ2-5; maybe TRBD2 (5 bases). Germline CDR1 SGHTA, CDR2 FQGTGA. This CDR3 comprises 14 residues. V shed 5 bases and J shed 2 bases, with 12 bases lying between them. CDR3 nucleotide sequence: TGTGCCAGCAGCCCCACCGGACTTCAAGAGACCCAGTACTTC. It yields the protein CASSPTGLQETQYF.

The CDR3 reads CASSLKGTGRAETQYF. Here the CDR3 DNA reads TGTGCCAGCAGTTTAAAGGGGACGGGGAGGGCGGAGACCCAGTACTTC. The chain carries TRBV28 and TRBJ2-5, with 7 bases matching TRBD2. V lost 2 bases, J lost 5 bases, and 11 bases stayed unmatched. The CDR3 sequence is 16 residues long. Germline CDR1 and CDR2: MDHEN and SYDVKM.

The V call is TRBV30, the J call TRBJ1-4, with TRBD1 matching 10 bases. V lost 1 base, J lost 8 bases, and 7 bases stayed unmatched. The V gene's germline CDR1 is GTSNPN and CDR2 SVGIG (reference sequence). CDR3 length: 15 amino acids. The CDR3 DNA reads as TGTGCCTGGAGTGGACAGGGGGCCGTTAACGAAAAACTGTTTTTT. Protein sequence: CAWSGQGAVNEKLFF. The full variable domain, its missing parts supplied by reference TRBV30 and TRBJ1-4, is SQTIHQWPATLVQPVGSPLSLECTVEGTSNPNLYWYRQAAGRGLQLLFYSVGIGQISSEVPQNLSASRPQDRQFILSSKKLLLSDSGFYLCAWSGQGAVNEKLFFGSGTQLSVL.

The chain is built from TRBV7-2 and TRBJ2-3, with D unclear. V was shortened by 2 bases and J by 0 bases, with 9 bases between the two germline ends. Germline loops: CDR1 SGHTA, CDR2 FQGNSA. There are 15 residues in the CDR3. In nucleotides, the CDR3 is TGTGCCAGCAGCTTACTGGGCACTAGCACAGATACGCAGTATTTT. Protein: CASSLLGTSTDTQYF.

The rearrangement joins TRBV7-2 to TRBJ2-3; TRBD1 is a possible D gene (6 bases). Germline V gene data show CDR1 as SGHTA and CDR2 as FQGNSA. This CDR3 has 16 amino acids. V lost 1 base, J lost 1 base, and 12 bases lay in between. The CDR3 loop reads CASSLDRARGTDTQYF. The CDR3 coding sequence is TGTGCCAGCAGCTTAGACAGGGCTCGTGGCACAGATACGCAGTATTTT.

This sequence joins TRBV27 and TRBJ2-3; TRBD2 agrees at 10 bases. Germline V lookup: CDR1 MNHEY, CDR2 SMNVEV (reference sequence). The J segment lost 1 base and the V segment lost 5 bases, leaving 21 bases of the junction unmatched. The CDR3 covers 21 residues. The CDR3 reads CASSAAAARALAGVGTDTQYF. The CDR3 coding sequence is TGTGCCAGCAGTGCAGCAGCGGCCCGGGCGCTAGCGGGAGTAGGCACAGATACGCAGTATTTT.

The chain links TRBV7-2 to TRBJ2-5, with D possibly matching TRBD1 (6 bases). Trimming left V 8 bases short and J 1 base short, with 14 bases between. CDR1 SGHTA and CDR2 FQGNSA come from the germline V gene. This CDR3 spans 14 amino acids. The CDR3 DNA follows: TGTGCCAGCGGGGGCTTTGGATCCCAAGAGACCCAGTACTTC. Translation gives CASGGFGSQETQYF.

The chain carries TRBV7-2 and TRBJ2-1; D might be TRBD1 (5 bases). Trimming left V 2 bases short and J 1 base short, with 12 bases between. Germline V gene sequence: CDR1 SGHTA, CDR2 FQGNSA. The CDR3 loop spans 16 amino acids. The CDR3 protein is CASSLQGRSSYNEQFF. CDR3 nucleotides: TGTGCCAGCAGCTTACAGGGTAGGAGTTCCTACAATGAGCAGTTCTTC.

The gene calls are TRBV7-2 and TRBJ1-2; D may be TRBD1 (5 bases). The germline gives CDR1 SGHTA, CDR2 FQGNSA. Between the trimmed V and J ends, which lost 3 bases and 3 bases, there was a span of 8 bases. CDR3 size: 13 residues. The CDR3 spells CASSLLGDYGYTF. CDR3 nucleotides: TGTGCCAGCAGCTTGTTAGGGGACTATGGCTACACCTTC.

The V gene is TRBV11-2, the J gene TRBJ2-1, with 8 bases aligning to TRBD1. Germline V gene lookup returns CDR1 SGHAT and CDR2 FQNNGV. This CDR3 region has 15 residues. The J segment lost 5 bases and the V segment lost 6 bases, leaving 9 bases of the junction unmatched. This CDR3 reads CASSSRTGWDNEQFF. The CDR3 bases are TGTGCCAGCAGTTCTCGGACAGGGTGGGACAATGAGCAGTTCTTC.

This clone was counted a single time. CDR3 sequence reads: CASSRRGLAGGNEQFF. In DNA, the CDR3 is TGTGCCAGTAGTAGAAGGGGTCTAGCGGGAGGCAATGAGCAGTTCTTC. V is TRBV19 and J is TRBJ2-1, with 11 bases fitting TRBD2. The germline V gene encodes CDR1 LNHDA and CDR2 SQIVND (reference sequence). The CDR3 loop spans 16 amino acids. The ends lost 4 bases at V and 6 bases at J; junction bases unmatched: 8.

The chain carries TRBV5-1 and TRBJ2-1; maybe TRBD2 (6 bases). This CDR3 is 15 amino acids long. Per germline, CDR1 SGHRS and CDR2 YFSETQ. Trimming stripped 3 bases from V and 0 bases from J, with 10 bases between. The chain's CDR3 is CASSSDGSSYNEQFF. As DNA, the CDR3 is TGCGCCAGCAGCTCCGACGGGAGCTCCTACAATGAGCAGTTCTTC.

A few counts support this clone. The CDR3 region is CASSNPRTSGSYEQYF. The CDR3 nucleotides are TGTGCCAGCAGCAATCCGAGGACTAGCGGGTCCTACGAGCAGTACTTC. This rearrangement joins TRBV25-1 to TRBJ2-7; TRBD2 agrees at 11 bases. Germline CDR1 is MGHDK and CDR2 is SYGVNS. J gave up 1 base and V 6 bases, and 8 bases lay outside the gene matches. CDR3 length: 16 amino acids.

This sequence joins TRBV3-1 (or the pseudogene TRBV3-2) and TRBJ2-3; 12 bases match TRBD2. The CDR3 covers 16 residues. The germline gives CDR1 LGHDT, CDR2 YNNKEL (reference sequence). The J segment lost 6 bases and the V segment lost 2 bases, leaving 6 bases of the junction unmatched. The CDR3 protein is CASSQPLAGGRDTQYF. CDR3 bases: TGTGCCAGCAGCCAACCACTAGCGGGAGGTCGGGATACGCAGTATTTT.

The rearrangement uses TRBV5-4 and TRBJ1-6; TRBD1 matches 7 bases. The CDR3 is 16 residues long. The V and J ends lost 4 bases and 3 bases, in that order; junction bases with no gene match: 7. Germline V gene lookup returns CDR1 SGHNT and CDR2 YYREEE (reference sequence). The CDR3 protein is CASSAGTVRYNSPLHF. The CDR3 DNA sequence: TGTGCCAGCAGCGCCGGGACAGTGCGCTATAATTCACCCCTCCACTTT.

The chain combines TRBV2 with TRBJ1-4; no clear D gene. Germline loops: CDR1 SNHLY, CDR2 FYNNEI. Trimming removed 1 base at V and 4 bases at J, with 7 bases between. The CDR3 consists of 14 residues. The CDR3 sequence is CASSEDGYNEKLFF. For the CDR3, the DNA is TGTGCCAGCAGTGAAGACGGGTATAATGAAAAACTGTTTTTT.

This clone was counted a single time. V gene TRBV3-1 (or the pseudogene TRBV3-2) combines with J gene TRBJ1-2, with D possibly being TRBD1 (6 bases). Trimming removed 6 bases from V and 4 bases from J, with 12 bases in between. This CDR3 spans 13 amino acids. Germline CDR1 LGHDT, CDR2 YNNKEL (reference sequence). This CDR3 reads CASRSQGTYGYTF. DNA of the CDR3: TGTGCCAGCAGATCCCAGGGGACCTATGGCTACACCTTC.

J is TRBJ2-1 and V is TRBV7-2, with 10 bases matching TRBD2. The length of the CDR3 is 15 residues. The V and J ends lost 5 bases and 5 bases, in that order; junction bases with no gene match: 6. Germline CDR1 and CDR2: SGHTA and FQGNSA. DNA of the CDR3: TGTGCCAGCAGCCTAGGACTAGCGGATAACAATGAGCAGTTCTTC. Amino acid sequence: CASSLGLADNNEQFF.

The CDR3 is CASRDTSGDTEAFF. Written as DNA, the CDR3 is TGTGCCAGCCGGGACACTTCTGGGGACACTGAAGCTTTCTTT. The chain recombines TRBV18 with TRBJ1-1, with D possibly matching TRBD1 (6 bases). The CDR3 has 14 amino acids. In germline, CDR1 is KGHSH, CDR2 LQKENI. The V gene lost 8 bases and the J gene lost 3 bases, with 16 bases spanning the gap.

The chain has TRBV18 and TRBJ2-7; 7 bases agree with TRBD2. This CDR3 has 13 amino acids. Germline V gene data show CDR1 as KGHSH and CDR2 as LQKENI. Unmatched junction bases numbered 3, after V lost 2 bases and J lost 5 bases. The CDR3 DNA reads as TGTGCCAGCTCACCAACTAGCGACCACGAGCAGTACTTC. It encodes CASSPTSDHEQYF. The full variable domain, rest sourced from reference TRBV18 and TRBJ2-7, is NAGVMQNPRHLVRRRGQEARLRCSPMKGHSHVYWYRQLPEEGLKFMVYLQKENIIDESGMPKERFSAEFPKEGPSILRIQQVVRGDSAAYFCASSPTSDHEQYFGPGTRLTVT.

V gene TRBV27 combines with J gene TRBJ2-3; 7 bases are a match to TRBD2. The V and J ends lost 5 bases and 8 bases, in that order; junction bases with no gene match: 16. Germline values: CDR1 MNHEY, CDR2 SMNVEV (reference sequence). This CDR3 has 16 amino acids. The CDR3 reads CASSRMGGSESSTQYF. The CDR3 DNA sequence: TGTGCCAGCAGTCGCATGGGGGGGTCCGAATCGAGTACGCAGTATTTT.

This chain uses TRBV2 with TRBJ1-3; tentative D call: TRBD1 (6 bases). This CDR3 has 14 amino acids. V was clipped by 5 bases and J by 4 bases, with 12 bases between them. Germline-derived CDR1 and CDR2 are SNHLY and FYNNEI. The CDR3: CASSLQGPGNTIYF. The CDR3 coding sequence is TGTGCCAGCAGTTTACAGGGACCCGGAAACACCATATATTTT.

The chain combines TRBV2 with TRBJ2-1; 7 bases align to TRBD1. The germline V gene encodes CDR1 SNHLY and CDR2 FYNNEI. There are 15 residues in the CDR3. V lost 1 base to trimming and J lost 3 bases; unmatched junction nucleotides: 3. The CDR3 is CASSEDGTDYNEQFF. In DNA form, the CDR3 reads TGTGCCAGCAGTGAAGACGGGACAGACTACAATGAGCAGTTCTTC. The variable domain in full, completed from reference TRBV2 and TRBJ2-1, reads EPEVTQTPSHQVTQMGQEVILRCVPISNHLYFYWYRQILGQKVEFLVSFYNNEISEKSEIFDDQFSVERPDGSNFTLKIRSTKLEDSAMYFCASSEDGTDYNEQFFGPGTRLTVL.

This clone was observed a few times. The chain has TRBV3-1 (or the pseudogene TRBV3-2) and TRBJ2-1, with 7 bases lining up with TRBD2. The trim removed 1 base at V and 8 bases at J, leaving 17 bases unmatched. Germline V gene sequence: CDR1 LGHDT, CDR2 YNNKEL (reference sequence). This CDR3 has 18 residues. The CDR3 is CASSQGDGRREIAYEQFF. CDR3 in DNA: TGTGCCAGCAGCCAAGGGGATGGGCGGCGGGAGATCGCGTATGAGCAGTTCTTC.

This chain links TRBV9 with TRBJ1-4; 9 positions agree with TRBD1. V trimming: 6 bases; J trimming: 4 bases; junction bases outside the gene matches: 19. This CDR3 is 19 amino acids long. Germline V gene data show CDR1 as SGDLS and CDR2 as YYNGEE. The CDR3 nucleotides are TGTGCCAGCACCAAAAAGCCTGGACAGGGGCAGTGGGGTAATGAAAAACTGTTTTTT. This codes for CASTKKPGQGQWGNEKLFF.

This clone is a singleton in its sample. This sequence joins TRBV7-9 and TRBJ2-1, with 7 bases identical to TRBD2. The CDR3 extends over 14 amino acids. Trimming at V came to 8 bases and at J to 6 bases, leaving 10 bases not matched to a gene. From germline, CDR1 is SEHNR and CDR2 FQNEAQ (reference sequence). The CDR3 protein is CASDPAREGNEQFF. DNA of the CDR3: TGTGCCAGCGACCCAGCCAGGGAGGGCAATGAGCAGTTCTTC.

In nucleotides, the CDR3 is TGTGCCAGCTCACCAGGGACAGGGGGCCAGGGCTACACCTTC. Protein product: CASSPGTGGQGYTF. This chain links TRBV18 with TRBJ1-2; 12 bases line up with TRBD1. The CDR3 length is 14 residues. In germline, CDR1 is KGHSH, CDR2 LQKENI. The ends lost 2 bases at V and 8 bases at J; junction bases unmatched: 3.

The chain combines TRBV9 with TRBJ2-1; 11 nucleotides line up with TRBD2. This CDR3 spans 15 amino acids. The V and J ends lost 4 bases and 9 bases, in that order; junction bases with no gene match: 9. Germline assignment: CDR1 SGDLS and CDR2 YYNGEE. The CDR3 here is CASSSLAGGPFEQFF. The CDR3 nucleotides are TGTGCCAGCAGCTCGCTAGCGGGAGGCCCATTTGAGCAGTTCTTC.